This entry lists 16 T cell receptor beta chains sequenced from one sample in a study of shared clonotypes between healthy human individuals. Measured with immunoSEQ multiplex PCR; TCRdb has only the in-frame clones, and not every one. The sample records 2 million to 2.5 million clones, more than 90% being singletons. The material sequenced was naive CD4+ T cells sorted from blood. Specified subset: CD45RA+ positively selected. Receptors originate from a man in his late teens or twenties in good health.

The V and J genes are TRBV27 and TRBJ1-5; possibly TRBD1 for D (5 bases). Trimming took 8 bases from V and 6 from J, leaving 14 bases between them. The germline gives CDR1 MNHEY, CDR2 SMNVEV (reference sequence). This CDR3 is 13 amino acids long. This CDR3 reads CASGKERGQPQHF. The CDR3 region has the DNA TGTGCCAGCGGTAAGGAGAGGGGTCAGCCCCAGCATTTT.

The chain has TRBV28 and TRBJ1-2; tentatively, D is TRBD1 (5 bases). From germline, CDR1 is MDHEN and CDR2 SYDVKM. The CDR3 has 14 amino acids. Trimming removed 6 bases at V and 6 bases at J, with 17 bases between. Here the CDR3 reads CASREQVSSHGYTF. Written as DNA, the CDR3 is TGTGCCAGCAGGGAACAGGTGTCATCCCATGGCTACACCTTC.

In the case of this clone: This same CDR3 is encoded by further DNA sequences in the sample. The chain joins TRBV6-6 to TRBJ2-7; a weak D match, TRBD1 (5 bases). Germline values: CDR1 MNHNY, CDR2 SVGAGI (reference sequence). The V gene lost 6 bases and the J gene lost 6 bases, with 18 bases spanning the gap. CDR3 length: 14 amino acids. In nucleotides, the CDR3 is TGTGCCAGCAGCCCAGGACATGGGCTGGGCGAGCAGTACTTC. Residues: CASSPGHGLGEQYF.

This chain connects TRBV5-4 to TRBJ2-5; D gene ambiguous. Germline CDR1 and CDR2: SGHNT and YYREEE (reference sequence). The CDR3 loop spans 14 amino acids. V was pared by 1 base and J by 2 bases, with 9 bases between. Here the CDR3 reads CASSLSAQQETQYF. The DNA of the CDR3 is TGTGCCAGCAGCTTGTCCGCCCAGCAAGAGACCCAGTACTTC.

CDR3 sequence: CASPGTSGGRSTDTQYF. CDR3 sequence (DNA): TGCGCCAGCCCCGGGACTAGCGGGGGGAGAAGCACAGATACGCAGTATTTT. This rearrangement joins TRBV10-1 to TRBJ2-3, with TRBD2 matching over 15 bases. Unmatched junction bases numbered 6, after V lost 8 bases and J lost 0 bases. CDR3 length: 17 residues. The V gene's germline CDR1 is WNHNN and CDR2 SYGVQD (reference sequence).

Details on this clone: Different DNA sequences within this sample yield the same CDR3. The V call is TRBV5-6, the J call TRBJ2-7; D unclear. Germline V gene data show CDR1 as SGHDT and CDR2 as YYEEEE. Trimming left V 2 bases short and J 1 base short, with 1 base between. This CDR3 region has 11 residues. CDR3 sequence (DNA): TGTGCCAGCAGCTTTTCCTACGAGCAGTACTTC. It translates to CASSFSYEQYF.

About this clone itself: This sample includes further DNA sequences coding for the same CDR3. The rearrangement uses TRBV2 and TRBJ2-4; unclear D gene. V was trimmed by 2 bases and J by 0 bases, leaving 5 bases between them. CDR3 length: 14 residues. Looked up from germline, CDR1 is SNHLY and CDR2 is FYNNEI. CDR3 amino acids: CASSELVAKNIQYF. The CDR3 bases are TGTGCCAGCAGTGAATTAGTAGCCAAAAACATTCAGTACTTC.

The chain carries TRBV5-1 and TRBJ2-5; D is perhaps TRBD1 (5 bases). Trimming cost V 0 bases and J 5 bases, with 23 bases left between them. CDR1 is SGHRS, CDR2 YFSETQ, per germline. The CDR3 is 18 amino acids. The CDR3 DNA reads as TGCGCCAGCAGCTTGGCGATCGGACAAACGTCCCGATCGGAGACCCAGTACTTC. This sequence encodes CASSLAIGQTSRSETQYF.

The V gene is TRBV5-4, the J gene TRBJ2-4; possible D gene TRBD2, 6 bases. V was trimmed by 0 bases and J by 2 bases, leaving 9 bases between them. The CDR3 totals 15 residues. CDR1 SGHNT and CDR2 YYREEE come from the germline V gene (reference sequence). CDR3: CASSLDGGTKNIQYF. The CDR3 DNA follows: TGTGCCAGCAGCTTGGACGGGGGAACCAAAAACATTCAGTACTTC.

V usage is TRBV19 and J usage is TRBJ1-2, with TRBD1 identical over 7 bases. CDR1 and CDR2 from the germline V gene are LNHDA and SQIVND (reference sequence). CDR3 length: 14 amino acids. V lost 4 bases, J lost 10 bases, and 12 bases stayed unmatched. In nucleotides, the CDR3 is TGTGCCAGTAGTACTTTACAGGGGTTTGGCGTCTACACCTTC. This codes for CASSTLQGFGVYTF.

This chain connects TRBV7-2 to TRBJ2-7, with 14 bases that match TRBD2. This CDR3 comprises 15 residues. Looked up from germline, CDR1 is SGHTA and CDR2 is FQGNSA. The trim removed 5 bases at V and 5 bases at J, leaving 5 bases unmatched. CDR3 in DNA: TGTGCCAGCAGCCTCGGGACTAGCGGGAGTGACGAGCAGTACTTC. This gives the protein CASSLGTSGSDEQYF.

The J gene is TRBJ2-1, the V gene TRBV7-3; a possible D gene is TRBD2 (5 bases). V was cut by 7 bases and J by 0 bases, with 10 bases left in between. From germline, CDR1 is SGHTA and CDR2 FQGTGA. The CDR3 runs to 14 residues. CDR3 in amino acids: CASNAGGSYNEQFF. DNA of the CDR3: TGTGCCAGCAACGCGGGCGGCTCCTACAATGAGCAGTTCTTC.

The sample holds one count of this clone. The V gene is TRBV18, the J gene TRBJ1-5, with 10 bases fitting TRBD1. The CDR3 totals 13 residues. CDR1 KGHSH and CDR2 LQKENI come from the germline V gene. The junction had 1 base not matched to a gene; V was cut back by 6 bases and J by 5 bases. The CDR3 region is CASSGTGDQPQHF. CDR3 bases: TGTGCCAGCTCCGGGACAGGGGATCAGCCCCAGCATTTT.

For the CDR3, the DNA is TGTGCCAGCAGCAGGGGGGGGGCTCAGCCCCAGCATTTT. Its translation: CASSRGGAQPQHF. The rearrangement joins TRBV6-5 to TRBJ1-5; 7 nucleotides line up with TRBD1. The germline V gene has CDR1 MNHEY and CDR2 SVGAGI. The CDR3 is 13 residues long. Losses at the gene ends were 6 bases for V and 6 bases for J; bases not matched to a gene: 5.

This clone appeared a single time. The rearrangement links TRBV5-8 to TRBJ2-3; unclear D gene. CDR3 length: 13 residues. CDR1 is SGHTS, CDR2 YDEGEE, per germline. Deletions cut 7 bases from V and 7 bases from J, with 16 bases between. CDR3 DNA sequence: TGTGCCAGCCCTCGCAGAGGATCGAATACGCAGTATTTT. Protein sequence: CASPRRGSNTQYF.

Note on this clone: The same CDR3 also results from other DNA sequences found in this sample. The chain is built from TRBV5-1 and TRBJ2-7, with 12 positions matching TRBD2. Per the germline V gene, CDR1 is SGHRS and CDR2 is YFSETQ. The V and J ends lost 3 bases and 4 bases, in that order; junction bases with no gene match: 2. The CDR3 has 14 residues. CDR3 protein: CASSSTSGGYEQYF. The CDR3 coding sequence is TGCGCCAGCAGCTCCACTAGCGGGGGGTACGAGCAGTACTTC.